This is a list of T cell receptor beta chains from one sample in a study of control samples from healthy donors and cancer patients. Using immunoSEQ multiplex PCR, the repertoire was profiled, and TCRdb retains in-frame clones only, with some absent. The sample carries 100,000 or so clones, around four fifths recorded once. Sequencing was performed on blood. These receptor sequences come from a woman between 45 and 60 years old in good health. CDR3s include the opening cysteine and the closing phenylalanine or tryptophan. The D gene is left open where the match is weak. Only some rows state a clone size, as once, few, many or a class for expanded clones.

v_gene,d_gene,j_gene,abundance,CDR3aa,CDR3nt
TRBV30,-,TRBJ1-2,-,CAWNGGGGESYTF,TGTGCCTGGAACGGGGGGGGAGGCGAGAGCTACACCTTC
TRBV2,-,TRBJ2-1,-,CASSEASGLTYNEQFF,TGTGCCAGCAGTGAAGCATCCGGGCTCACCTACAATGAGCAGTTCTTC
TRBV29-1,TRBD2,TRBJ2-7,-,CSVAQRGDSYEQYF,TGCAGCGTTGCCCAGCGGGGGGACTCCTACGAGCAGTACTTC
TRBV14,TRBD1,TRBJ2-7,-,CASSHGTGTGEQYF,TGTGCCAGCAGCCATGGAACCGGGACAGGGGAGCAGTACTTC
TRBV27,-,TRBJ2-3,-,CASSSFTGADTQYF,TGTGCCAGCAGTTCCTTCACCGGCGCAGATACGCAGTATTTT
TRBV7-8,-,TRBJ1-4,once,CASSPLGISTNEKLFF,TGTGCCAGCAGCCCGCTTGGAATTTCAACTAATGAAAAACTGTTTTTT
TRBV6-6,-,TRBJ2-6,-,CASSYVGAGANVLTF,TGTGCCAGCAGTTACGTGGGGGCGGGGGCCAACGTCCTGACTTTC
TRBV4-3,-,TRBJ2-5,-,CASSQEHRQGGTQYF,TGCGCCAGCAGCCAAGAGCACCGCCAGGGAGGGACCCAGTACTTC
TRBV9,TRBD2,TRBJ2-1,-,CASSGGSGSRYHEQFF,TGTGCCAGCAGCGGGGGTAGCGGGAGTAGATACCATGAGCAGTTCTTC
TRBV28,-,TRBJ2-6,-,CASSPALSGANVLTF,TGTGCCAGCAGTCCTGCCCTTTCTGGGGCCAACGTCCTGACTTTC
TRBV27,-,TRBJ2-1,-,CASSRDISYNEQFF,TGTGCCAGCAGTAGGGACATCTCCTACAATGAGCAGTTCTTC
TRBV19,-,TRBJ2-5,-,CASSHQGQKETQYF,TGTGCCAGTAGCCACCAGGGACAAAAAGAGACCCAGTACTTC
TRBV7-8,-,TRBJ2-1,-,CASSLPGDYNEQFF,TGTGCCAGCAGCCTCCCCGGGGACTACAATGAGCAGTTCTTC
TRBV20-1,-,TRBJ1-3,-,CSASGGNTIYF,TGCAGTGCTAGTGGGGGAAACACCATATATTTT
TRBV29-1,TRBD2,TRBJ2-2,-,CSIRLAGVTGELFF,TGCAGTATCCGACTAGCGGGAGTAACCGGGGAGCTGTTTTTT
TRBV20-1,TRBD1,TRBJ1-1,-,CSASRTGGAPTEAFF,TGCAGTGCTAGTAGGACAGGGGGCGCTCCCACTGAAGCTTTCTTT
TRBV7-2,TRBD2,TRBJ2-2,-,CASKNGRTRSGELFF,TGTGCCAGCAAGAACGGACGGACTAGATCCGGGGAGCTGTTTTTT
TRBV4-1,TRBD1,TRBJ2-5,-,CASSLLDRAGETQYF,TGCGCCAGCAGCCTTTTAGACAGGGCCGGGGAGACCCAGTACTTC
TRBV7-9,TRBD2,TRBJ2-3,once,CASREAGNTDTQYF,TGTGCCAGCAGAGAAGCGGGAAACACAGATACGCAGTATTTT
TRBV7-2,-,TRBJ1-4,-,CASSYGGATNEKLFF,TGTGCCAGCAGCTACGGGGGGGCAACTAATGAAAAACTGTTTTTT
TRBV11-2,-,TRBJ1-1,-,CASSLVGPNTEAFF,TGTGCCAGCAGCTTAGTAGGGCCGAACACTGAAGCTTTCTTT
TRBV27,-,TRBJ2-7,-,CASSLRGSSSYEQYF,TGTGCCAGCAGTTTAAGAGGGAGCAGCTCCTACGAGCAGTACTTC
TRBV5-1,-,TRBJ2-2,-,CASSLSVSSGRNTGELFF,TGCGCCAGCAGCTTGTCTGTGTCCTCGGGACGGAACACCGGGGAGCTGTTTTTT
TRBV27,-,TRBJ1-6,-,CASSSGNNSPLHF,TGTGCCAGCAGTTCCGGGAATAATTCACCCCTCCACTTT
TRBV7-2,TRBD1,TRBJ1-4,-,CASRAGTGIEKLFF,TGTGCCAGCAGGGCCGGGACAGGGATTGAAAAACTGTTTTTT
TRBV25-1,TRBD1,TRBJ1-6,-,CASTAGTGSNSPLHF,TGTGCCAGCACCGCCGGGACAGGGTCTAATTCACCCCTCCACTTT
TRBV18,-,TRBJ2-3,-,CASSPGGDTQYF,TGTGCCAGCTCACCAGGGGGAGATACGCAGTATTTT
TRBV4-2,-,TRBJ1-3,few,CASSQDQTPGYGNTIYF,TGTGCCAGCAGCCAAGATCAGACACCCGGGTACGGAAACACCATATATTTT
TRBV19,TRBD2,TRBJ2-1,once,CASRASGSGNEQFF,TGTGCCAGCCGCGCCAGCGGGAGTGGAAATGAGCAGTTCTTC
TRBV5-1,-,TRBJ1-1,-,CASSTQMNTEAFF,TGCGCCAGCAGTACCCAGATGAACACTGAAGCTTTCTTT
TRBV11-3,-,TRBJ2-7,-,CASSLDLRREGGSYEQYF,TGTGCCAGCAGCTTAGATCTCAGGAGGGAAGGGGGCTCCTACGAGCAGTACTTC
TRBV4-3,TRBD1,TRBJ2-2,-,CASSRDRDAGELFF,TGCGCCAGCAGCCGGGACAGGGATGCCGGGGAGCTGTTTTTT
TRBV7-6,-,TRBJ1-6,-,CASSLGEPNSPLHF,TGTGCCAGCAGCTTAGGCGAGCCAAATTCACCCCTCCACTTT
TRBV19,TRBD2,TRBJ2-7,few,CASSPTSGRYEQYF,TGTGCCAGTAGTCCGACTAGCGGGAGGTACGAGCAGTACTTC
TRBV14,-,TRBJ2-7,-,CASSQDTGFDEQYF,TGTGCCAGCAGCCAAGATACAGGGTTTGACGAGCAGTACTTC
TRBV28,-,TRBJ1-1,-,CASTPWGSEAFF,TGTGCCAGCACCCCATGGGGTTCTGAAGCTTTCTTT
TRBV7-2,-,TRBJ2-7,-,CASSLWRETASYEQYF,TGTGCCAGCAGCTTATGGAGGGAGACAGCCTCCTACGAGCAGTACTTC
TRBV18,TRBD1,TRBJ2-7,-,CASSPSGTDHFYEQYF,TGTGCCAGCTCACCCTCCGGGACAGATCATTTCTACGAGCAGTACTTC
TRBV6-2/TRBV6-3,TRBD1,TRBJ1-1,-,CASSRTGAEAFF,TGTGCCAGCAGCAGGACAGGGGCTGAAGCTTTCTTT
TRBV15,-,TRBJ1-1,-,CATSRVGNLLNTEAFF,TGTGCCACCAGCAGAGTAGGGAATCTGTTGAACACTGAAGCTTTCTTT
TRBV19,-,TRBJ1-5,once,CASSIRRGLTSQPQHF,TGTGCCAGTAGTATCCGCCGGGGGCTGACGTCGCAGCCCCAGCATTTT
TRBV19,TRBD2,TRBJ2-1,-,CASSALGLAGLNEQFF,TGTGCCAGTAGTGCACTAGGACTAGCGGGTCTCAATGAGCAGTTCTTC
TRBV7-2,TRBD2,TRBJ2-1,-,CASSPSGANAYNEQFF,TGTGCCAGCAGCCCGAGCGGGGCTAACGCCTACAATGAGCAGTTCTTC
TRBV9,-,TRBJ2-7,-,CASSALGSSYEQYF,TGTGCCAGCAGCGCCCTGGGCTCCTCCTACGAGCAGTACTTC
TRBV5-5,-,TRBJ1-1,many,CASSLVGEAFF,TGTGCCAGCAGCTTGGTTGGTGAAGCTTTCTTT
TRBV7-8,TRBD1,TRBJ1-2,few,CASSQKSGTGVVGYTF,TGTGCCAGCAGCCAGAAGTCCGGGACAGGGGTTGTAGGCTACACCTTC
TRBV27,-,TRBJ2-7,-,CASSLSQSGDYEQYF,TGTGCCAGCAGTTTATCCCAATCAGGGGACTACGAGCAGTACTTC
TRBV7-2,TRBD1,TRBJ1-2,-,CASVGLPGQGGSYGYTF,TGTGCCAGCGTGGGTCTACCGGGACAGGGGGGTTCCTATGGCTACACCTTC
TRBV4-1,TRBD1,TRBJ2-7,few,CASSQDWPGGTYEQYF,TGCGCCAGCAGCCAAGACTGGCCAGGGGGTACCTACGAGCAGTACTTC
TRBV6-6,TRBD1,TRBJ1-2,-,CASSYSGTGSGYGYTF,TGTGCCAGCAGTTACTCCGGGACAGGGTCAGGCTATGGCTACACCTTC
TRBV7-2,TRBD1,TRBJ1-4,-,CASSLAGTGGEKLFF,TGTGCCAGCAGCTTGGCCGGGACAGGGGGGGAAAAACTGTTTTTT
TRBV18,-,TRBJ1-1,-,CASSQTATVEAFF,TGTGCCAGCTCCCAAACGGCGACAGTTGAAGCTTTCTTT